The 22 T cell receptor beta chains reported below all come from one sample, sequenced in a study of radiation and T cells in renal cell carcinoma (dated by TCRdb to 2020 to 2021). The receptor library was made with the immunoSEQ multiplex PCR assay. What TCRdb holds here is the immuneACCESS table cut down to in-frame rearrangements. Part of the clones is not present; checked against another copy, under half of the missing clones reflect an unresolved V gene, and the others are unexplained. This sample comprises roughly 130,000 clones, around 89% of them detected only once. About 5.6% of the sample goes to the ten largest clones. What the time point label conveys for this sample: blood 2 weeks post-SBRT. Sample treatment or condition, as interpreted from the label and publication: 15 Gy SBRT to primary tumor, nephrectomy 4 weeks later. Material: blood, obtained from a patient whose treatment included radiotherapy and nephrectomy. The receptors come from a woman in her 70s with renal cell carcinoma.

The sample holds one count of this clone. The chain joins TRBV9 to TRBJ2-1, with D possibly matching TRBD1 (6 bases). This CDR3 is built from 17 residues. Germline loops: CDR1 SGDLS, CDR2 YYNGEE. Trimming removed 1 base at V and 0 bases at J, with 14 bases between. DNA of the CDR3: TGTGCCAGCAGCGTAATGGGACACGGAAGCTCCTACAATGAGCAGTTCTTC. This gives the protein CASSVMGHGSSYNEQFF.

V and J are TRBV6-5 and TRBJ1-5; TRBD1 agrees at 10 bases. From germline, CDR1 is MNHEY and CDR2 SVGAGI. The CDR3 spans 14 residues. J was trimmed by 8 bases and V by 5 bases; bases with no gene match: 6. The CDR3 sequence: CASSGTGVNEPQHF. The CDR3 DNA reads as TGTGCCAGCAGTGGGACAGGGGTAAATGAGCCCCAGCATTTT.

CDR3 nucleotide sequence: TGTGCCAGCAGCCCGGGGGGACGGAGCGGCGAGACCCAGTACTTC. Its translation is CASSPGGRSGETQYF. The chain combines TRBV7-8 with TRBJ2-5; 7 bases line up with TRBD2. Germline V gives CDR1 SGHVS, CDR2 FQNEAQ. J gave up 5 bases and V 5 bases, and 11 bases lay outside the gene matches. The CDR3 has 15 amino acids.

This clone was recorded a few times. This chain uses TRBV2 with TRBJ1-1, with 7 bases aligning to TRBD1. The V and J ends lost 6 bases and 1 base, in that order; junction bases with no gene match: 5. The CDR3 is 14 amino acids. Germline V gives CDR1 SNHLY, CDR2 FYNNEI. The CDR3 sequence: CASRRGRGNTEAFF. CDR3 coding DNA: TGTGCCAGCAGGAGGGGGCGCGGGAACACTGAAGCTTTCTTT.

The chain carries TRBV7-2 and TRBJ2-7, with 10 bases identical to TRBD2. The CDR3 totals 14 residues. Losses at the gene ends were 8 bases for V and 6 bases for J; bases not matched to a gene: 10. Germline values: CDR1 SGHTA, CDR2 FQGNSA. The CDR3 spells CASGYAGTSAEQYF. The CDR3 DNA sequence: TGTGCCAGCGGATATGCCGGGACTAGCGCCGAGCAGTACTTC.

The V call is TRBV6-1, the J call TRBJ1-3, with unresolved D. The CDR3 has 16 residues. Germline V gene lookup returns CDR1 MNHNS and CDR2 SASEGT. Trimming pared 2 bases from V and 0 bases from J, leaving 11 bases between. The CDR3 region has the DNA TGTGCCAGCAGTGAATTCCGGCAGGTCTCTGGAAACACCATATATTTT. Residues: CASSEFRQVSGNTIYF.

This chain connects TRBV7-2 to TRBJ1-2; 12 bases match TRBD1. The ends lost 5 bases at V and 2 bases at J; junction bases unmatched: 6. CDR3 length equals 16 residues. Germline-derived CDR1 and CDR2 are SGHTA and FQGNSA. CDR3 region: CASSQGQGAINYGYTF. In DNA, the CDR3 is TGTGCCAGCAGCCAGGGACAGGGGGCGATAAACTATGGCTACACCTTC.

This chain joins TRBV7-3 and TRBJ1-1; the D gene is possibly TRBD1 (5 bases). Germline V lookup: CDR1 SGHTA, CDR2 FQGTGA. This CDR3 region has 16 residues. V was shortened by 5 bases and J by 3 bases, with 19 bases between the two germline ends. The CDR3 is CASSIERSRGDTEAFF. The CDR3 DNA is TGTGCCAGCAGCATCGAAAGATCCCGGGGGGACACTGAAGCTTTCTTT.

A single count supports this clone. The rearrangement links TRBV4-1 to TRBJ1-2, with D maybe TRBD1 (6 bases). With 1 base removed from V and 3 bases from J, the gap between germline ends came to 18 bases. Germline-derived CDR1 and CDR2 are MGHRA and YSYEKL. The CDR3 is 17 residues long. The CDR3 loop reads CASSQVSPRGGDYGYTF. The DNA of the CDR3 is TGCGCCAGCAGCCAAGTAAGCCCCAGGGGAGGCGACTATGGCTACACCTTC.

J is TRBJ1-5 and V is TRBV19; 7 positions agree with TRBD1. The germline V gene encodes CDR1 LNHDA and CDR2 SQIVND (reference sequence). This CDR3 has 15 residues. Unmatched junction bases numbered 5, after V lost 2 bases and J lost 4 bases. CDR3 DNA: TGTGCCAGTAGTATAAGTCGACAGGGTAATCAGCCCCAGCATTTT. As protein: CASSISRQGNQPQHF.

This clone appeared a single time. The CDR3 nucleotides are TGTGCCAGCAGTGAGGGGAGACACCTCTCTGGAAACACCATATATTTT. It specifies CASSEGRHLSGNTIYF. The V and J genes are TRBV6-1 and TRBJ1-3; D unresolved. CDR1 and CDR2 (germline): MNHNS, SASEGT. Trimming cost V 3 bases and J 0 bases, with 12 bases left between them. CDR3 length: 16 residues.

V is TRBV4-2 and J is TRBJ1-1; TRBD1 matches 9 bases. V was clipped by 4 bases and J by 7 bases; unmatched bases: 7. Germline CDR1 and CDR2: LGHNA and YNFKEQ. There are 14 residues in the CDR3. The CDR3 protein is CASSRPGQGSEAFF. CDR3 nucleotide sequence: TGTGCCAGCAGCCGGCCGGGACAGGGTAGTGAAGCTTTCTTT.

This clone has just a few counts. V usage is TRBV7-6 and J usage is TRBJ1-5; maybe TRBD1 (5 bases). Germline lookup yields CDR1 SGHVS and CDR2 FNYEAQ. Deletions cut 4 bases from V and 2 bases from J, with 12 bases between. The CDR3 sequence is 15 residues long. This CDR3 reads CASSSRDSGNQPQHF. The DNA of the CDR3 is TGTGCCAGCAGCTCCCGGGACTCTGGCAATCAGCCCCAGCATTTT.

The gene calls are TRBV6-5 and TRBJ1-4; 7 bases align to TRBD1. Germline V gene data show CDR1 as MNHEY and CDR2 as SVGAGI. The CDR3 is made up of 13 amino acids. The junction had 6 bases not matched to a gene; V was cut back by 7 bases and J by 7 bases. CDR3 amino acids: CASMETGSEKLFF. CDR3 nucleotides: TGTGCCAGCATGGAGACAGGGAGTGAAAAACTGTTTTTT.

The rearrangement joins TRBV27 to TRBJ2-7, with D possibly called TRBD1 or TRBD2 (5 bases each). This CDR3 contains 13 residues. V was pared by 5 bases and J by 3 bases, with 11 bases between. CDR1 MNHEY and CDR2 SMNVEV come from the germline V gene (reference sequence). The CDR3 DNA reads TGTGCCAGCAGTCCAAGAGGGGTCTACGAGCAGTACTTC. It encodes CASSPRGVYEQYF.

V gene TRBV25-1 combines with J gene TRBJ2-5; 8 positions agree with TRBD2. V trimming: 5 bases; J trimming: 5 bases; junction bases outside the gene matches: 4. Germline CDR1 reads MGHDK; CDR2 reads SYGVNS. The CDR3 is 13 amino acids. CDR3 amino acids: CASSPGGLETQYF. The CDR3 DNA sequence: TGTGCCAGCAGTCCGGGGGGGCTGGAGACCCAGTACTTC.

The rearrangement links TRBV5-5 to TRBJ1-4; no definite D call. The V end was cut by 6 bases, the J end by 2 bases, with 8 bases between. The CDR3 spans 13 residues. Germline lookup yields CDR1 SGHKS and CDR2 YYEKEE (reference sequence). The CDR3 DNA reads as TGTGCCAGCACAATGGACACTAATGAAAAACTGTTTTTT. This encodes CASTMDTNEKLFF.

This clone was counted once. The chain employs TRBV28 and TRBJ1-5, with no clear D. Germline V CDR1 and CDR2: MDHEN, SYDVKM. This CDR3 spans 15 amino acids. The V and J ends lost 2 bases and 3 bases respectively, with 11 bases between them. The CDR3 region is CASSLLRPINQPQHF. In nucleotides, the CDR3 is TGTGCCAGCAGTTTACTCCGACCAATCAATCAGCCCCAGCATTTT. The whole variable domain, filled in from reference TRBV28 and TRBJ1-5, reads DVKVTQSSRYLVKRTGEKVFLECVQDMDHENMFWYRQDPGLGLRLIYFSYDVKMKEKGDIPEGYSVSREKKERFSLILESASTNQTSMYLCASSLLRPINQPQHFGDGTRLSIL.

The chain carries TRBV7-2 and TRBJ2-5; weak D call: TRBD2 (6 bases). Trimming pared 1 base from V and 1 base from J, leaving 7 bases between. CDR1 is SGHTA, CDR2 FQGNSA, per germline. This CDR3 region has 14 residues. CDR3 coding DNA: TGTGCCAGCAGCTTAGTGGGGGGCCAAGAGACCCAGTACTTC. Encoded protein: CASSLVGGQETQYF.

The chain links TRBV19 to TRBJ2-4; D gene unclear. This CDR3 has 18 amino acids. Germline assignment: CDR1 LNHDA and CDR2 SQIVND (reference sequence). Trimming shortened V by 1 base and J by 1 base, and 17 bases separated the two germline ends. The CDR3 DNA sequence: TGTGCCAGTAGTATAGGAATAGGGATCGCTGTTGCCAAAAACATTCAGTACTTC. It yields the protein CASSIGIGIAVAKNIQYF.

The V and J genes are TRBV5-1 and TRBJ1-2; the D gene is possibly TRBD1 (5 bases). The CDR3 has 13 residues. In germline, CDR1 is SGHRS, CDR2 YFSETQ. V lost 0 bases to trimming and J lost 3 bases, with 6 bases between them. The CDR3 DNA sequence: TGCGCCAGCAGCTTGGGACAGTACTATGGCTACACCTTC. It encodes CASSLGQYYGYTF.

J is TRBJ1-1 and V is TRBV19; TRBD1 might be the D (6 bases). Trimming took 4 bases from V and 0 from J, leaving 12 bases between them. The CDR3 contains 15 residues. The germline V gene encodes CDR1 LNHDA and CDR2 SQIVND (reference sequence). CDR3 amino acids: CASSRPGALNTEAFF. In DNA form, the CDR3 reads TGTGCCAGTAGTAGGCCAGGGGCTCTGAACACTGAAGCTTTCTTT.